This TCR beta chain was observed in a study of low-dose radiotherapy and immunotherapy resistance in tumors (dated 2022 in TCRdb). About the study as a whole: Patients in Cohort 1 were given 0.5 Gy per fraction every 2 weeks, and the prescribed total PTV dose was 6.5 Gy. Patients in Cohort 2 were given 1 Gy per fraction every two weeks, for a total of 13 Gy across 26 weeks. Patients took aspirin 300 mg orally once daily for four cycles, starting on cycle 1 day 1. The translational analysis covered eight patients: three from the first dose cohort and the first five from the second dose cohort. Nivolumab and ipilimumab were both given intravenously, with nivolumab at a 240 mg flat dose every two weeks and ipilimumab at 1 mg/kg every six weeks. Cyclophosphamide 200 mg/m2 was given intravenously every two weeks, one day before each radiation and immunotherapy administration. Randomization of trial participants into treatment groups was not performed.

The label giving this sample's time point can be read as: after trial treatment. In the paper's terms, the treatment or condition label means: LDRT plus nivolumab, ipilimumab, low-dose cyclophosphamide and aspirin (RACIN trial). Donors were enrolled in RACIN, a single-arm phase I dose-escalation trial combining nivolumab, ipilimumab, aspirin, low-dose cyclophosphamide and low-dose radiotherapy. Patients were eligible if they had advanced solid tumors that were TIL-negative. The sample holds many counts of this clonotype. Its target antigen remains unknown. Per-base quality was not reported, and no clone a single base away is much larger than it. For sequencing, an Illumina HiSeq 2500 was employed. To make first-strand cDNA, Superscript III was used along with a set of TRAV- and TRBV-specific primers so that both the TCRalpha and TCRbeta chains were covered. A roughly 20-cycle PCR with Phusion amplified the TCRs, pairing a constant-region primer with the adapter that was attached to the V primers. Isolated mRNA was amplified with the MessageAmp II aRNA Amplification Kit, using a roughly 15-hour in vitro transcription at 37°C. The Dynabeads mRNA DIRECT Purification Kit was used to isolate the mRNA for TCR sequencing. Indexed Illumina adapters were added in a second Phusion PCR of around 27 cycles, and the PCR products were purified with AMPure XP beads. In the paper's pipeline: Using custom Perl scripts, TCR sequences encoding the same protein were pooled, out-of-frame sequences were removed, and the abundance of each clonotype was computed. Any TCR sequence backed by just one read was left out of the analysis. Repertoire metrics included Shannon entropy, Gini index, clonality, richness, and frequency of TCRs shared between repertoires. TCRdb trimmed the raw reads at Q25, called clones with MiXCR and kept productive beta chains. Entries that share a CDR3 protein sequence are merged under the most common genes and DNA. These V and J calls originate from TCRdb's pipeline instead of the authors' own analysis. Recorded for this sample are roughly 32,000 distinct CDR3 sequences; less than 65% of them occurred a single time. The ten largest make up 5.7% of the sample.

Via the germline V gene (reference sequence), CDR1 is MNHNY and CDR2 SVGAGI. The CDR3 runs 14 amino acids, cysteine and phenylalanine included. Just CDR3 DNA is preserved here, 42 bases in frame from base 1. V is cut back by 8 bases and J by 8 bases, with 11 bases in the junction unmatched. Recombination joined TRBV6-6 with TRBJ2-1, with 8 junctional bases fitting TRBD1. This TCR derives from a male donor with gallbladder cancer. This specimen was PBMCs, taken after low-dose radiotherapy plus immunotherapy. The nucleotide sequence reads as follows: TGTGCCAGCTCCAGAGACGACAGGGGCCATGAGCAGTTCTTC. Translated, it gives CASSRDDRGHEQFF.